The 14 T cell receptor beta chains given below trace back to one sample, sequenced in a study of blood T cell repertoires in COVID-19. Profiled with immunoSEQ multiplex PCR; TCRdb holds only in-frame clones, not every one. The data contain 310,000 or so clones, 87% of them singletons. The source material was PBMCs or T cells enriched from blood (not recorded which). These receptors were collected from a woman under 30 who had recovered from COVID-19.

V and J are TRBV6-2 or TRBV6-3 and TRBJ2-7; 9 bases are a match to TRBD1. CDR3 length: 14 amino acids. Germline trimming cut 4 bases from V and 3 bases from J; bases unmatched to any gene: 4. Germline V gene sequence: CDR1 MNHEY, CDR2 SVGEGT. The CDR3 region has the DNA TGTGCCAGCAGTTTGGACAGGGGAAGCTACGAGCAGTACTTC. This encodes CASSLDRGSYEQYF.

V gene TRBV7-3 combines with J gene TRBJ2-1; 9 nucleotides agree with TRBD1. The CDR3 loop spans 15 amino acids. The junction had 6 bases not matched to a gene; V was cut back by 3 bases and J by 6 bases. CDR1 is SGHTA and CDR2 is FQGTGA in the germline V gene. The CDR3 loop is CASSFGTGSVNEQFF. CDR3 nucleotide sequence: TGTGCCAGCAGCTTTGGGACAGGGTCAGTCAATGAGCAGTTCTTC. The complete variable domain, with remaining parts taken from reference TRBV7-3 and TRBJ2-1, reads GAGVSQTPSNKVTEKGKYVELRCDPISGHTALYWYRQSLGQGPEFLIYFQGTGAADDSGLPNDRFFAVRPEGSVSTLKIQRTERGDSAVYLCASSFGTGSVNEQFFGPGTRLTVL.

This clone occurred a few times. The V call is TRBV7-2, the J call TRBJ2-3; 10 nucleotides align to TRBD2. Trimming took 11 bases from V and 4 from J; bases not matched to a gene: 12. CDR3 size: 15 residues. Germline CDR1 SGHTA, CDR2 FQGNSA. Here the CDR3 reads CAGASGLAGADTQYF. CDR3 DNA: TGTGCCGGAGCGTCTGGGCTAGCGGGAGCAGATACGCAGTATTTT.

The genes are TRBV28 and TRBJ2-6; D perhaps matches TRBD1 (5 bases). V lost 3 bases and J 0 bases, leaving 9 bases between the germline ends. The CDR3 is 16 amino acids. The germline gives CDR1 MDHEN, CDR2 SYDVKM. The CDR3 nucleotides read TGTGCCAGCAGTTTGGACACTATCTCTGGGGCCAACGTCCTGACTTTC. It specifies CASSLDTISGANVLTF.

The rearrangement uses TRBV14 and TRBJ1-1; D is possibly TRBD1 (5 bases). From germline, CDR1 is SGHDN and CDR2 FVKESK. Trimming cost V 0 bases and J 1 base, with 12 bases left between them. The CDR3 sequence is 16 residues long. CDR3 loop: CASSQEFQGRNTEAFF. The CDR3 nucleotides read TGTGCCAGCAGCCAAGAATTCCAGGGAAGGAACACTGAAGCTTTCTTT.

The chain carries TRBV6-5 and TRBJ2-7; perhaps TRBD1 as D (6 bases). The CDR3 runs 16 residues. V lost 0 bases to trimming and J lost 0 bases, with 12 bases between them. The germline V gene has CDR1 MNHEY and CDR2 SVGAGI. In DNA, the CDR3 is TGTGCCAGCAGTTACTCGACTGGACAGTTCTCCTACGAGCAGTACTTC. Protein product: CASSYSTGQFSYEQYF.

The gene calls are TRBV12-2 and TRBJ1-2; the D call in the table, TRBD1, was not verified against the DNA. TRBV12-2 is a listed pseudogene. CDR3 length: 18 amino acids. DNA of the CDR3: TGTGCAAGTCGCTTAGGGCCGGCAAGACAGGGGGCGATATTGGGCTACACCTTC. It yields the protein CASRLGPARQGAILGYTF.

This clone was seen a handful of times. This chain uses TRBV7-9 with TRBJ2-2; D remains ambiguous. The CDR3 totals 15 residues. V shed 1 base and J shed 0 bases, with 6 bases lying between them. From germline, CDR1 is SEHNR and CDR2 FQNEAQ (reference sequence). The CDR3 spells CASSLVLANTGELFF. CDR3 coding DNA: TGTGCCAGCAGCTTAGTCCTAGCGAACACCGGGGAGCTGTTTTTT.

The chain is built from TRBV30 and TRBJ1-1, with D hard to call. The CDR3 sequence is 13 residues long. The V gene's germline CDR1 is GTSNPN and CDR2 SVGIG (reference sequence). With 4 bases removed from V and 3 bases from J, the gap between germline ends came to 12 bases. The CDR3 bases are TGTGCCTGGACCCCCCAGGTGTACACTGAAGCTTTCTTT. It codes for CAWTPQVYTEAFF.

This chain joins TRBV5-4 and TRBJ1-2, with no clear D. The CDR3 is 16 amino acids. Trimming shortened V by 2 bases and J by 4 bases, and 18 bases separated the two germline ends. Germline lookup yields CDR1 SGHNT and CDR2 YYREEE (reference sequence). The CDR3 DNA reads TGTGCCAGCAGCTTAAGGTCGGCCGGGGTGGTCTATGGCTACACCTTC. It is translated as CASSLRSAGVVYGYTF. Full variable domain (missing parts from reference TRBV5-4 and TRBJ1-2): ETGVTQSPTHLIKTRGQQVTLRCSSQSGHNTVSWYQQALGQGPQFIFQYYREEENGRGNFPPRFSGLQFPNYSSELNVNALELDDSALYLCASSLRSAGVVYGYTFGSGTRLTVV.

This sequence joins TRBV19 and TRBJ1-5; 7 nucleotides line up with TRBD1. Trimming cost V 5 bases and J 4 bases; bases outside gene matches: 2. Germline CDR1 reads LNHDA; CDR2 reads SQIVND (reference sequence). The CDR3 is 13 residues long. The CDR3: CASSGTANQPQHF. For the CDR3, the DNA is TGTGCCAGTAGTGGGACAGCTAATCAGCCCCAGCATTTT.

The gene calls are TRBV7-2 and TRBJ2-7; D possibly corresponds to TRBD2 (6 bases). CDR3 length: 15 residues. Germline CDR1 is SGHTA and CDR2 is FQGNSA. The V gene lost 4 bases and the J gene lost 3 bases, with 16 bases spanning the gap. This CDR3 reads CASSSSGRGHYEQYF. CDR3 nucleotides: TGTGCCAGCAGCTCGTCGGGGCGGGGCCACTACGAGCAGTACTTC.

The chain carries TRBV11-2 and TRBJ2-7, with 9 positions matching TRBD2. V shed 1 base and J 3 bases; nucleotides not matched to a gene: 7. This CDR3 contains 16 residues. CDR1 SGHAT and CDR2 FQNNGV come from the germline V gene. CDR3: CASSLASQAGGYEQYF. CDR3 DNA sequence: TGTGCCAGCAGCTTAGCCTCCCAAGCGGGGGGCTACGAGCAGTACTTC.

The rearrangement links TRBV5-4 to TRBJ1-2, with no clear D. The germline gives CDR1 SGHNT, CDR2 YYREEE (reference sequence). The V end was cut by 3 bases, the J end by 8 bases, with 14 bases between. The CDR3 contains 13 residues. CDR3: CASSSPPRGGYTF. For the CDR3, the DNA is TGTGCCAGCAGCTCCCCCCCTCGTGGCGGCTACACCTTC.